The T cell receptor (beta chain) described here comes from a study of monozygotic twins with inflammatory bowel disease. Details on this clonotype: Its antigen remains unknown.

TCRdb reanalyzed the 5' RACE reads, giving one entry per CDR3 protein sequence and no DNA. The sample table includes 350,000 to 500,000 distinct CDR3 sequences. The CDR3 contains 12 residues. Germline CDR1 is SGHTA and CDR2 is FQGNSA. Study-wide findings and caveats: TCRbeta inverse Simpson diversity was decreased in IBD patients versus healthy co-twins.

Sequencing was done on a sample of blood. The clonotype originates from a human donor with ulcerative colitis or Crohn's disease, or a healthy co-twin of an affected twin (not recorded which). This sequence joins TRBV7-2 and TRBJ1-1. This CDR3 reads CASSPGPGGAFF.